The present entry profiles one TCR beta chain with its context. The antigen it recognizes is unknown. No base quality information exists; no much larger clone differs at one position. The sequencer listed for this sample is Illumina HiSeq 2500. Quantitative 5'-RACE with molecular barcodes was the method used to prepare the TCR beta libraries. Per the authors' processing: A new computational method based on a probabilistic model of VDJ rearrangement was used to identify disease-linked TCR variants. TCRdb reran the public reads through fastp at Q25 and MiXCR, keeping productive beta chains. Every distinct CDR3 protein forms one entry, paired with its most common genes and DNA. For this entry, the V and J calls and clone size follow TCRdb and not the study's own pipeline. Present in this sample are around 450,000 distinct CDR3 sequences, roughly 27% of which were seen just once. The ten largest account for 0.89% of the sample.

The data derive from a study of CD8 T cells in ankylosing spondylitis (dated by TCRdb to the late 2010s). For context, the study as a whole: T cell receptor beta repertoires were profiled in healthy donors and ankylosing spondylitis patients so that disease-linked TCR variants could be found. The full study cohort was made up of over 20 ankylosing spondylitis patients and around 100 healthy donors. Peripheral blood samples were taken, and synovial fluid was additionally collected from ankylosing spondylitis patients.

From the cysteine up to the phenylalanine, the CDR3 has a length of 11 residues. This entry keeps only the CDR3 DNA: 33 bases, framed from base 1. CDR1 and CDR2 were assigned from the germline V gene as SGHRS and YFSETQ. V and J lose 6 bases and 7 bases, and a span of 11 bases separates them. The study at large found these results: The disease-linked clones had a CD8+ phenotype and were found at relatively low frequencies in peripheral blood. A TCR beta motif of about eight highly homologous amino acid variants appeared characteristic of blood from ankylosing spondylitis patients. Some motif variants had previously been reported in the synovial fluid and blood of reactive arthritis patients, which suggests shared mechanisms of disease initiation. According to the report, matched synovial fluid samples from ankylosing spondylitis patients were significantly enriched for the disease-linked clones.

The clonotype originates from a male donor with ankylosing spondylitis. The chain is assembled from TRBV5-1 and TRBJ2-7; the D gene assignment is ambiguous. The source material was blood, either unsorted or a sorted T cell fraction (not recorded which). The DNA is TGCGCCAGCACCCTTATGGGGGAGCAGTACTTC. It is translated as CASTLMGEQYF.